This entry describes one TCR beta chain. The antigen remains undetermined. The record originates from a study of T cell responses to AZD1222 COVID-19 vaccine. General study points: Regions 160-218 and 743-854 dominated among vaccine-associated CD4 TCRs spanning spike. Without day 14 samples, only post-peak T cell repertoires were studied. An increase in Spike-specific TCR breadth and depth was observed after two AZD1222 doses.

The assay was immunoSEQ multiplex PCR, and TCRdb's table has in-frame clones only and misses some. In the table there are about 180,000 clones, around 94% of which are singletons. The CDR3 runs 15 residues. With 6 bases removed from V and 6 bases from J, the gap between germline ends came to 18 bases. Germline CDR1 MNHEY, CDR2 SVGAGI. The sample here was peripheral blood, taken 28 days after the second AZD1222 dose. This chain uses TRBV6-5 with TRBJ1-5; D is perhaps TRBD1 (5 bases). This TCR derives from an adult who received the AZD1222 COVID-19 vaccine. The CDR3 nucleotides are TGTGCCAGCAGGATGACAGATCTTTACCCTCAGCCCCAGCATTTT. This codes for CASRMTDLYPQPQHF.